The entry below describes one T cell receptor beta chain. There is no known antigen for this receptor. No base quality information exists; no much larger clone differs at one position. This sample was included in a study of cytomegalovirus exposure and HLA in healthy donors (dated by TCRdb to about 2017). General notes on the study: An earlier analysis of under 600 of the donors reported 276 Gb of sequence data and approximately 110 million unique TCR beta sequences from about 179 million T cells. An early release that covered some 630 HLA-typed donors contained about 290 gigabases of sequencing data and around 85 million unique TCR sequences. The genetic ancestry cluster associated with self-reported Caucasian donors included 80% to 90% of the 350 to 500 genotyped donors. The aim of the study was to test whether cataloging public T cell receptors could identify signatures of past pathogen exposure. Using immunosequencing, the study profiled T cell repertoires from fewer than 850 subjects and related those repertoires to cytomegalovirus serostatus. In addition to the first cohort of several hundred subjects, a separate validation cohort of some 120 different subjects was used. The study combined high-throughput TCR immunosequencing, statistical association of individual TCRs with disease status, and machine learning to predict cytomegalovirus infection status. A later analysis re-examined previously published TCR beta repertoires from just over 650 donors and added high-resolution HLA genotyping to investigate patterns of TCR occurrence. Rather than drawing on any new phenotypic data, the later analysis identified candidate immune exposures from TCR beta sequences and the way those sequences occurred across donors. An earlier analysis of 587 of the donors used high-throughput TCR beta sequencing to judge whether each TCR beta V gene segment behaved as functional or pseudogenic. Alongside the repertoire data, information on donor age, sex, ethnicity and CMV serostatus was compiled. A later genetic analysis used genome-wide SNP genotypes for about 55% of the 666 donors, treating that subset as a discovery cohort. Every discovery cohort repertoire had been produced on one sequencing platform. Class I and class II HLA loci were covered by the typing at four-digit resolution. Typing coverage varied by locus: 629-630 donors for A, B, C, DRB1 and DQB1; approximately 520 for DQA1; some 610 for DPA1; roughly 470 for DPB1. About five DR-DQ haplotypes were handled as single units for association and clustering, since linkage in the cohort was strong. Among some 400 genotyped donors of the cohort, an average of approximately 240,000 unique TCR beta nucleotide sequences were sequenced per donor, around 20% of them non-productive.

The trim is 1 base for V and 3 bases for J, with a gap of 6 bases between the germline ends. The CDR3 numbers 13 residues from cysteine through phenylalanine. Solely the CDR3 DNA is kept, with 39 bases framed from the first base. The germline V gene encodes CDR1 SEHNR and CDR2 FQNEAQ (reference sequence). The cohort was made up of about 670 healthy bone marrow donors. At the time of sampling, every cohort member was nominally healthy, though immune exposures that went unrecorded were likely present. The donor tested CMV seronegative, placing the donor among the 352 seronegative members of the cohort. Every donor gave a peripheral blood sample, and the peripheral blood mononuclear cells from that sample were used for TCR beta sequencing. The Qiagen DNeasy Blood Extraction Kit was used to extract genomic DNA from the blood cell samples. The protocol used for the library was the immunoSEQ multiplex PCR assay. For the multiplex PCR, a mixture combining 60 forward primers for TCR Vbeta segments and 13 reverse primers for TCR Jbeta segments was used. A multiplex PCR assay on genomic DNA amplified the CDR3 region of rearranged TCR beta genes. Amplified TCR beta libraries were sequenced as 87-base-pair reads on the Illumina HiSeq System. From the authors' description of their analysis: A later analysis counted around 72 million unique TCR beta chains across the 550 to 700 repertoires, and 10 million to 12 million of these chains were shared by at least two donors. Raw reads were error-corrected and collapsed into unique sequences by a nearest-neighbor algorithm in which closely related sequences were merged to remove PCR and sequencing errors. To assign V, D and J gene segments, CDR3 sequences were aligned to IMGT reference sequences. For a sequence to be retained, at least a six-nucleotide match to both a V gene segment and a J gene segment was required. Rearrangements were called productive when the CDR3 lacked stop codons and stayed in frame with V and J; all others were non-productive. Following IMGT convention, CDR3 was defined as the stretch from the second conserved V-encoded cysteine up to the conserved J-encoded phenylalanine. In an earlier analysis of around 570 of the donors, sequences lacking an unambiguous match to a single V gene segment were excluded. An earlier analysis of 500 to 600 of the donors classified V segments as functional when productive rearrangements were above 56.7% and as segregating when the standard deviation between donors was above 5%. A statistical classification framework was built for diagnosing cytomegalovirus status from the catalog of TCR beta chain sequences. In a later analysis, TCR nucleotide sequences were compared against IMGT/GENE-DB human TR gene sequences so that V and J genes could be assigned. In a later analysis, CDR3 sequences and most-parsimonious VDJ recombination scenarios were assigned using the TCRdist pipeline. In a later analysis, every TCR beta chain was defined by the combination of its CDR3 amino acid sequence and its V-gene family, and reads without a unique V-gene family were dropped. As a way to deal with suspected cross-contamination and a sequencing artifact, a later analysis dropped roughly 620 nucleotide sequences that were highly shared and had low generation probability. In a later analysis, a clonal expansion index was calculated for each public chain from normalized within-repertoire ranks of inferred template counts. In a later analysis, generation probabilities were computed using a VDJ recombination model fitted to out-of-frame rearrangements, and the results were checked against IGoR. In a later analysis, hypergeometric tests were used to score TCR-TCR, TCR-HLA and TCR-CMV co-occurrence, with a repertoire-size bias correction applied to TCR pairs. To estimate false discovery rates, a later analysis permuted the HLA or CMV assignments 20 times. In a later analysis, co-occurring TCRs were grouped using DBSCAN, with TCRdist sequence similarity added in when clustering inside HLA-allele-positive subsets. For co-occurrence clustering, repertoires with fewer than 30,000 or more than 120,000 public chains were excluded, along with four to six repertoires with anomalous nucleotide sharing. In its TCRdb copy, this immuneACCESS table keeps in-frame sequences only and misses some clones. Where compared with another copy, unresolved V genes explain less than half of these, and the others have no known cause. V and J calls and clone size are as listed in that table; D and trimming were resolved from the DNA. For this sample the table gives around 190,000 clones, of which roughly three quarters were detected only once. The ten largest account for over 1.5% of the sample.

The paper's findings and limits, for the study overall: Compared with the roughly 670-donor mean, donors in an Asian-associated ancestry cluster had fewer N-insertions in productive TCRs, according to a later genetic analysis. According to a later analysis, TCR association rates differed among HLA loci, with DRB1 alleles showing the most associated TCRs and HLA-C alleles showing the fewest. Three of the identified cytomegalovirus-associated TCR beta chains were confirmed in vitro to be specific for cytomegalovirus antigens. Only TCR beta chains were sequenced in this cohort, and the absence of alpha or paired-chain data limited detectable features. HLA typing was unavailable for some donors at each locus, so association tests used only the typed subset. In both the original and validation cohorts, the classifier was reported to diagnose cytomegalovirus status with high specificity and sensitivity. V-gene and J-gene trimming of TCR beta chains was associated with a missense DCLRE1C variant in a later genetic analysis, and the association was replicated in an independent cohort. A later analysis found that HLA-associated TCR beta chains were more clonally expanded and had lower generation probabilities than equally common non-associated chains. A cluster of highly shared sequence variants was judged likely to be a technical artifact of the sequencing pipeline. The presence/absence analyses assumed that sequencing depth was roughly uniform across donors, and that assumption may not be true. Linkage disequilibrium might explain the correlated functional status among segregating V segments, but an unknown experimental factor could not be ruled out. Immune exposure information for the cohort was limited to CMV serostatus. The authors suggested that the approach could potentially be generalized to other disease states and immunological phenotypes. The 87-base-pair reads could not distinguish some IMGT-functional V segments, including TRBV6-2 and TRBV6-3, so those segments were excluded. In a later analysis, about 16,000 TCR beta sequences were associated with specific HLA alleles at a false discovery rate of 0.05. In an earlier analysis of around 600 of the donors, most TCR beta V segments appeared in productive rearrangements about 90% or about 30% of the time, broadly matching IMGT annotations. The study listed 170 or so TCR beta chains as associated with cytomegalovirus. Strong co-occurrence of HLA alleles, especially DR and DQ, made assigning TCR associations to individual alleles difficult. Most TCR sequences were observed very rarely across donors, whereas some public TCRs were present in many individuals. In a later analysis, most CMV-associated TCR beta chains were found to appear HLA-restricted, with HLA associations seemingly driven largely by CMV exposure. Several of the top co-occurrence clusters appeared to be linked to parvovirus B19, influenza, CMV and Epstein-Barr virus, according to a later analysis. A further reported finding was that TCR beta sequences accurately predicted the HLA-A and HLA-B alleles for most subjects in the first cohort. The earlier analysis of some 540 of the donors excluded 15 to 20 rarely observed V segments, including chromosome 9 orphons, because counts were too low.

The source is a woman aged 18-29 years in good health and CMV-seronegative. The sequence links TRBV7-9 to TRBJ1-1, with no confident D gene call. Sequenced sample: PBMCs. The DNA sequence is TGTGCCAGCAGCTTAGGTCTTTACACTGAAGCTTTCTTT. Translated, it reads CASSLGLYTEAFF.